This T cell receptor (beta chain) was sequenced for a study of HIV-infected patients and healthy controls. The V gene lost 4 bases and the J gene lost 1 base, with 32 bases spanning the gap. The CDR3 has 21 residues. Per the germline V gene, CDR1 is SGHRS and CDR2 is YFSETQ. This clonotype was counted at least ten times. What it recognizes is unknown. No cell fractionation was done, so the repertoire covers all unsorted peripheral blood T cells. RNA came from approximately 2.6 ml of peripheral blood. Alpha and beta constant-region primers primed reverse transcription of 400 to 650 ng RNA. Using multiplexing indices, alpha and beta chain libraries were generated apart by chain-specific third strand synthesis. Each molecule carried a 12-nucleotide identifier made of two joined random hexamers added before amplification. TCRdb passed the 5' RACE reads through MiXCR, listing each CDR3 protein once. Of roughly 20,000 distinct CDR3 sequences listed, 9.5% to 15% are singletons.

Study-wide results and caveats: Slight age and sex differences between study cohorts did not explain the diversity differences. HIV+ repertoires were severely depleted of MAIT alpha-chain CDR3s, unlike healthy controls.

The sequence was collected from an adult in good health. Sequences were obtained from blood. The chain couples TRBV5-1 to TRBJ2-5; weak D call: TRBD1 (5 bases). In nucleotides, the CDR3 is TGCGCCAGCAGCAAGCGCCCGACATTCCCCGACAGCCCGTCGATCCAAGAGACCCAGTACTTC. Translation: CASSKRPTFPDSPSIQETQYF.